Listed here are 21 T cell receptor beta chains from one sample, sequenced in a study of CD8 T cells in ankylosing spondylitis. Findings and caveats of the study: A motif in TCR beta, a set of eight highly homologous variants, appeared characteristic of ankylosing spondylitis blood.

TCRdb called the 5' RACE reads again in MiXCR, with one record for every CDR3 protein. Of under 950,000 distinct CDR3 sequences in the sample, under 20% were seen once. Their antigens are not known. Specimen: blood, either unsorted or a sorted T cell fraction (not recorded which). The origin of the receptors is a male donor with ankylosing spondylitis.

The chain links TRBV6-1 to TRBJ2-7, with D unresolved. The V gene lost 2 bases and the J gene lost 5 bases, with 19 bases spanning the gap. The CDR3 consists of 16 residues. CDR1 MNHNS and CDR2 SASEGT come from the germline V gene. The chain's CDR3 is CASSENRAQNSHEQYF. CDR3 nucleotide sequence: TGTGCCAGCAGTGAAAACCGGGCCCAGAACTCTCACGAGCAGTACTTC.

The rearrangement uses TRBV5-1 and TRBJ1-2; D unclear. CDR3 size: 15 residues. V was trimmed by 0 bases and J by 0 bases, leaving 9 bases between them. CDR1 and CDR2 (germline): SGHRS, YFSETQ. CDR3 sequence reads: CASSLESEPNYGYTF. In nucleotides, the CDR3 is TGCGCCAGCAGCTTGGAGTCCGAACCTAACTATGGCTACACCTTC.

The chain is built from TRBV12-3 or TRBV12-4 and TRBJ1-4, with 11 bases matching TRBD1. This CDR3 has 14 residues. Losses at the gene ends were 3 bases for V and 10 bases for J; bases not matched to a gene: 4. The CDR3 DNA reads TGTGCCAGCAGTTTTGGGACAGGGGGTCCAAAACTGTTTTTT. Its translation: CASSFGTGGPKLFF.

This clonotype showed up just a few times. The V gene is TRBV7-2, the J gene TRBJ1-3, with D possibly being TRBD1 (6 bases). CDR1 SGHTA and CDR2 FQGNSA come from the germline V gene. V was trimmed by 6 bases and J by 0 bases, leaving 12 bases between them. The CDR3 covers 15 residues. The CDR3 bases are TGTGCCAGCAGACCGCAGGGGTTCTCTGGAAACACCATATATTTT. This encodes CASRPQGFSGNTIYF.

This clonotype appeared a few times. V and J are TRBV7-2 and TRBJ1-6; weak D call: TRBD1 (5 bases). V was trimmed by 1 base and J by 4 bases, leaving 11 bases between them. This CDR3 contains 16 residues. Germline V gene data show CDR1 as SGHTA and CDR2 as FQGNSA. The CDR3 loop reads CASSLGGRQYNSPLHF. The CDR3 DNA reads as TGTGCCAGCAGCTTAGGGGGCAGGCAGTATAATTCACCCCTCCACTTT. The full variable domain, rest sourced from reference TRBV7-2 and TRBJ1-6, is GAGVSQSPSNKVTEKGKDVELRCDPISGHTALYWYRQSLGQGLEFLIYFQGNSAPDKSGLPSDRFSAERTGGSVSTLTIQRTQQEDSAVYLCASSLGGRQYNSPLHFGNGTRLTVT.

In its sample, this clonotype was seen a few times. This chain connects TRBV5-1 to TRBJ2-7; the match to TRBD1 covers 8 bases. Germline lookup yields CDR1 SGHRS and CDR2 YFSETQ. With V trimmed by 0 bases and J by 2 bases, 7 bases remained unmatched. CDR3 size: 16 residues. The CDR3 loop is CASSLAPTGETYEQYF. CDR3 nucleotide sequence: TGCGCCAGCAGCTTGGCCCCGACAGGGGAGACCTACGAGCAGTACTTC.

This sequence joins TRBV5-1 and TRBJ2-6; 8 bases are shared with TRBD2. The CDR3 is made up of 16 amino acids. The trim removed 7 bases at V and 5 bases at J, leaving 11 bases unmatched. Per the germline V gene, CDR1 is SGHRS and CDR2 is YFSETQ. The CDR3 region is CASWPAGDVRANVLTF. DNA of the CDR3: TGCGCCAGCTGGCCAGCGGGAGACGTAAGGGCCAACGTCCTGACTTTC.

The genes are TRBV7-9 and TRBJ1-1; no firm D call. V lost 5 bases, J lost 8 bases, and 15 bases lay in between. This CDR3 has 13 amino acids. Germline CDR1 SEHNR, CDR2 FQNEAQ (reference sequence). The CDR3 sequence: CASSPLAKGEAFF. CDR3 bases: TGTGCCAGCAGCCCCCTCGCCAAAGGCGAAGCTTTCTTT.

The rearrangement joins TRBV7-9 to TRBJ1-2; 10 positions match TRBD1. The CDR3 covers 15 residues. CDR1 and CDR2 from the germline V gene are SEHNR and FQNEAQ (reference sequence). The J segment lost 3 bases and the V segment lost 1 base, leaving 2 bases of the junction unmatched. The CDR3 spells CASSLVDRGYYGYTF. In nucleotides, the CDR3 is TGTGCCAGCAGCTTAGTGGACAGGGGGTACTATGGCTACACCTTC. The full variable domain, its missing parts supplied by reference TRBV7-9 and TRBJ1-2, is DTGVSQNPRHKITKRGQNVTFRCDPISEHNRLYWYRQTLGQGPEFLTYFQNEAQLEKSRLLSDRFSAERPKGSFSTLEIQRTEQGDSAMYLCASSLVDRGYYGYTFGSGTRLTVV.

In this sample, this clonotype turned up many times. The CDR3 spells CASSYRGSSYNEQFF. CDR3 bases: TGTGCCAGCAGTTACAGGGGGAGCTCCTACAATGAGCAGTTCTTC. The V gene is TRBV6-5, the J gene TRBJ2-1, with a weak D call TRBD1 (6 bases). CDR1 and CDR2 (germline): MNHEY, SVGAGI. Trimming cost V 2 bases and J 0 bases, with 8 bases left between them. The CDR3 is made up of 15 amino acids.

This clonotype was seen ten or more times. This rearrangement joins TRBV20-1 to TRBJ2-1, with a tentative D call TRBD2 (5 bases). The germline V gene has CDR1 DFQATT and CDR2 SNEGSKA (reference sequence). V was trimmed by 0 bases and J by 3 bases, leaving 9 bases between them. The CDR3 has 14 residues. This chain's CDR3 is CSAREGVDYNEQFF. In DNA form, the CDR3 reads TGCAGTGCTAGAGAGGGAGTGGACTACAATGAGCAGTTCTTC.

J is TRBJ1-4 and V is TRBV13; the D gene is possibly TRBD1 (6 bases). CDR1 and CDR2 (germline): PRHDT, FYEKMQ (reference sequence). The V end was cut by 1 base, the J end by 0 bases, with 18 bases between. This CDR3 comprises 19 residues. CDR3 sequence (DNA): TGTGCCAGCAGCTTAGCAATACAGGGACTCAAAGCAACTAATGAAAAACTGTTTTTT. This encodes CASSLAIQGLKATNEKLFF. The full variable domain, rest sourced from reference TRBV13 and TRBJ1-4, is AAGVIQSPRHLIKEKRETATLKCYPIPRHDTVYWYQQGPGQDPQFLISFYEKMQSDKGSIPDRFSAQQFSDYHSELNMSSLELGDSALYFCASSLAIQGLKATNEKLFFGSGTQLSVL.

This clonotype has a count of ten or more. The chain carries TRBV7-2 and TRBJ2-4; TRBD1 might be the D (6 bases). Germline V gives CDR1 SGHTA, CDR2 FQGNSA. V lost 5 bases and J lost 6, with 11 bases in between. This CDR3 region has 13 residues. CDR3 DNA sequence: TGTGCCAGCAGCCTCGGACAGATAAACATTCAGTACTTC. Amino acid sequence: CASSLGQINIQYF.

The chain combines TRBV19 with TRBJ1-4; perhaps TRBD1 as D (6 bases). CDR3 length: 17 residues. The germline CDR1 and CDR2 sequences are LNHDA and SQIVND (reference sequence). Deletions cut 9 bases from V and 4 bases from J, with 24 bases between. This CDR3 reads CASGAGQIVKRNEKLFF. The CDR3 DNA reads TGTGCCAGCGGGGCTGGACAGATCGTTAAACGTAATGAAAAACTGTTTTTT. Using reference TRBV19 and TRBJ1-4 for the parts outside the CDR3, the full variable domain is DGGITQSPKYLFRKEGQNVTLSCEQNLNHDAMYWYRQDPGQGLRLIYYSQIVNDFQKGDIAEGYSVSREKKESFPLTVTSAQKNPTAFYLCASGAGQIVKRNEKLFFGSGTQLSVL.

The chain has TRBV20-1 and TRBJ2-1, with D perhaps TRBD1 or TRBD2 (5 bases each). Trimming cost V 3 bases and J 6 bases, with 18 bases left between them. The V gene's germline CDR1 is DFQATT and CDR2 SNEGSKA (reference sequence). The CDR3 spans 15 residues. The CDR3 spells CSARGAGRGTNEQFF. The CDR3 DNA reads TGCAGTGCTAGGGGTGCCGGCCGGGGCACCAATGAGCAGTTCTTC.

The table lists this clonotype with a few counts. The CDR3 coding sequence is TGCAGTGCTAAGGCTTACACAGATACGCAGTATTTT. This gives the protein CSAKAYTDTQYF. This chain uses TRBV20-1 with TRBJ2-3; D not certain. This CDR3 spans 12 amino acids. The V end was cut by 4 bases, the J end by 2 bases, with 7 bases between. Looked up from germline, CDR1 is DFQATT and CDR2 is SNEGSKA (reference sequence).

The J gene is TRBJ2-7, the V gene TRBV11-1; D might be TRBD2 (5 bases). The germline V gene encodes CDR1 SGHAT and CDR2 FQDESV (reference sequence). CDR3 length equals 13 residues. Trimming removed 5 bases at V and 7 bases at J, with 15 bases between. In DNA, the CDR3 is TGTGCCAGCAGCACCCCCGGTACGGGGGAGCAGTACTTC. Encoded protein: CASSTPGTGEQYF. Variable domain in full (rest from reference TRBV11-1 and TRBJ2-7): EAEVAQSPRYKITEKSQAVAFWCDPISGHATLYWYRQILGQGPELLVQFQDESVVDDSQLPKDRFSAERLKGVDSTLKIQPAELGDSAMYLCASSTPGTGEQYFGPGTRLTVT.

The rearrangement links TRBV30 to TRBJ2-7, with D perhaps assigned TRBD1 or TRBD2 (5 bases each). Per the germline V gene, CDR1 is GTSNPN and CDR2 is SVGIG (reference sequence). There are 13 residues in the CDR3. V shed 2 bases and J shed 0 bases, with 8 bases lying between them. The CDR3 nucleotides are TGTGCCTGGAGTTCCGGGACCTCCTACGAGCAGTACTTC. Residues: CAWSSGTSYEQYF. Full variable domain (outside the CDR3, taken from reference TRBV30 and TRBJ2-7): SQTIHQWPATLVQPVGSPLSLECTVEGTSNPNLYWYRQAAGRGLQLLFYSVGIGQISSEVPQNLSASRPQDRQFILSSKKLLLSDSGFYLCAWSSGTSYEQYFGPGTRLTVT.

This clonotype showed up many times. J is TRBJ2-2 and V is TRBV29-1; 10 bases agree with TRBD2. Losses at the gene ends were 7 bases for V and 3 bases for J; bases not matched to a gene: 8. CDR1 is SQVTM, CDR2 ANQGSEA, per germline. The CDR3 totals 15 residues. Written as DNA, the CDR3 is TGCAGCGGAAAAGCGGGAGGGCCTGACACCGGGGAGCTGTTTTTT. Translating gives CSGKAGGPDTGELFF.

In its sample, this clonotype was seen a few times. CDR3 sequence reads: CASTQGRGTRQPQHF. DNA for the CDR3: TGTGCCAGCACTCAGGGTAGGGGAACACGTCAGCCCCAGCATTTT. The genes are TRBV12-3 or TRBV12-4 and TRBJ1-5, with D possibly being TRBD1 (5 bases). CDR3 length: 15 residues. V lost 7 bases and J 6 bases, leaving 19 bases between the germline ends.

This chain links TRBV2 with TRBJ2-1; D uncertain. Germline V gives CDR1 SNHLY, CDR2 FYNNEI. The CDR3 spans 17 residues. Trimming pared 1 base from V and 0 bases from J, leaving 13 bases between. The CDR3 is CASSEGWPRSSYNEQFF. Written as DNA, the CDR3 is TGTGCCAGCAGTGAAGGGTGGCCCCGGAGCTCCTACAATGAGCAGTTCTTC.